This T cell receptor beta chain was observed in a study of T-cell reconstitution after alpha-beta-depleted transplantation in children (dated by TCRdb to about 2016). With respect to the entire study: Using TCR repertoire profiling, the study followed T-cell immune reconstitution in a quantitative way in children after TCRalphabeta/CD19-depleted allogeneic hematopoietic cell transplantation.

General study outcomes and caveats: Apparently early alphabetaT-cell count recovery about two months after transplant reportedly relied on only several hundred rapidly expanded clones derived from non-depleted graft cells. In some patients, the high TCRbeta diversity seen at day 60 was put down to recipient T cells and intrathymic progenitors that had survived conditioning. The frequencies of hyperexpanded clones fell over the following months, and after one year, T-cell counts and TCRbeta diversity were mostly attributed to newly produced T cells.

Concerning this clonotype itself: Its cognate antigen has yet to be identified. The sample holds no much larger clone one base away, and base qualities are not on file.

Interpreted using the paper, the treatment or condition label stands for: allogeneic hematopoietic cell transplantation with graft depleted of TCRalphabeta T cells and CD19 B cells. Transplant recipients were children who received TCRalphabeta/CD19-depleted allogeneic hematopoietic cell grafts. Library preparation was by PCR. The listed sequencing device is Illumina HiSeq 2500. TCR libraries were prepared with molecular barcoding, using unique molecular identifiers to normalize TCRbeta repertoire quantification. TCRdb trimmed public reads at Q25 via fastp, called clones via MiXCR and kept in-frame beta chains. Each entry merges the rows of one CDR3 protein and shows their most common DNA and genes. In this sample the table shows 550,000 to 800,000 distinct CDR3 sequences, around 13% of which occur a single time. The top ten clonotypes cover about 0.79% of the sample. The CDR3, cysteine through phenylalanine, is 15 amino acids long. The entry retains the CDR3 DNA only, 45 bases that are in frame from base 1. From the germline V gene (reference sequence), CDR1 is SEHNR and CDR2 is FQNEAQ. The trim is 3 bases for V and 0 bases for J, with a gap of 10 bases between the germline ends.

This sample comprised PBMCs, obtained before TCRalphabeta/CD19-depleted stem cell transplant. This receptor was identified in a girl between 2 and 10 years old with congenital amegakaryocytic thrombocytopenia, due to receive a stem cell transplant. The chain links TRBV7-9 with TRBJ2-3; the D gene is perhaps TRBD1, from 5 matching bases. The CDR3 corresponds to CASSFRATSTDTQYF. In nucleotide form, the sequence is TGTGCCAGCAGCTTCAGGGCCACTAGCACAGATACGCAGTATTTT. This CDR3, with the reference TRBV7-9 and TRBJ2-3 proteins standing in past its ends, gives the full variable domain DTGVSQNPRHKITKRGQNVTFRCDPISEHNRLYWYRQTLGQGPEFLTYFQNEAQLEKSRLLSDRFSAERPKGSFSTLEIQRTEQGDSAMYLCASSFRATSTDTQYFGPGTRLTVL.